This T cell receptor beta chain was observed in a study of blood T cells in healthy people across ages. This CDR3 is built from 15 residues. Primed by a sample-barcoded 5' primer and a J-beta primer mix, a second PCR proceeded for about 7 to 12 cycles. Sequencing recovered at least 3 million CDR3-containing paired-end reads from each sample. TCRdb used MiXCR to reprocess the 5' RACE reads, holding one entry per CDR3 protein. The repertoire holds roughly 800,000 distinct CDR3 sequences, with around 25% as singletons. The sample was also reused in another study, on T cells of mothers and their children.

The chain has TRBV12-3 or TRBV12-4 and TRBJ1-2, with a tentative D call TRBD1 (5 bases). Sequencing used blood. The receptor's source is a boy younger than 18 in good health. CDR3 region: CTTANGAEANYGYTF. CDR3 DNA sequence: TGTACCACCGCGAATGGGGCCGAAGCTAACTATGGCTACACCTTC.